This is a list of T cell receptor beta chains from one sample in a study of human T cells and chemical hapten exposure. In TCRdb, the 5' RACE reads were re-called with MiXCR into one record per CDR3 protein. This table holds 130,000 or so distinct CDR3 sequences, 4.1% found once. Receptor source: a female donor in good health. The CDR3 runs from the conserved cysteine through the conserved F or W. Each record gives: J gene, D gene, V gene, clone size, CDR3 DNA, CDR3 protein. A D gene is named only where the DNA matches it firmly. Rows give clone size only sometimes, using once, few, many, or a class for an expanded clone.

j_gene: TRBJ1-6; d_gene: NA; v_gene: TRBV5-4; abundance: NA; CDR3nt: TGTGCCAGCAGCTTGGGGGATTCACCCCTCCACTTT; CDR3aa: CASSLGDSPLHF
j_gene: TRBJ2-1; d_gene: NA; v_gene: TRBV4-3; abundance: many; CDR3nt: TGCGCCAGCAGCCAAGGCTTAAACAGTAACTCCTACAATGAGCAGTTCTTC; CDR3aa: CASSQGLNSNSYNEQFF
j_gene: TRBJ2-3; d_gene: NA; v_gene: TRBV7-6; abundance: many; CDR3nt: TGTGCCAGCAGCCCTCTGGCAGTCGGCACAGATACGCAGTATTTT; CDR3aa: CASSPLAVGTDTQYF
j_gene: TRBJ2-5; d_gene: TRBD1; v_gene: TRBV7-2; abundance: few; CDR3nt: TGTGCCAGCAACTCGGACAGGATGTACCAAGAGACCCAGTACTTC; CDR3aa: CASNSDRMYQETQYF
j_gene: TRBJ2-1; d_gene: NA; v_gene: TRBV11-2; abundance: many; CDR3nt: TGTGCCAGCAGTTTAGATTTATTAGCGCTCGATGAGCAGTTCTTC; CDR3aa: CASSLDLLALDEQFF
j_gene: TRBJ1-6; d_gene: NA; v_gene: TRBV5-1; abundance: many; CDR3nt: TGCGCCAGCAGCGGTTCGAGCTCCTATAATTCACCCCTCCACTTT; CDR3aa: CASSGSSSYNSPLHF
j_gene: TRBJ2-2; d_gene: NA; v_gene: TRBV6-2/TRBV6-3; abundance: NA; CDR3nt: TGTGCCAGCAGTCGCGAAGTACACACCGGGGAGCTGTTTTTT; CDR3aa: CASSREVHTGELFF
j_gene: TRBJ2-7; d_gene: NA; v_gene: TRBV11-2; abundance: many; CDR3nt: TGTGCCAGCAGCTTAGCGGCGGGGCCCCTCGGCGAGCAGTACTTC; CDR3aa: CASSLAAGPLGEQYF
j_gene: TRBJ2-1; d_gene: TRBD1; v_gene: TRBV7-9; abundance: few; CDR3nt: TGTGCCAGCAGCCAAACCGGACAGGTACATGAGCAGTTCTTC; CDR3aa: CASSQTGQVHEQFF
j_gene: TRBJ2-1; d_gene: NA; v_gene: TRBV15; abundance: many; CDR3nt: TGTGCCACCAGCATTACCTGGTACAATGAGCAGTTCTTC; CDR3aa: CATSITWYNEQFF
j_gene: TRBJ1-5; d_gene: NA; v_gene: TRBV6-2/TRBV6-3; abundance: many; CDR3nt: TGTGCCAGCAACGGGGGAAATCAGCCCCAGCATTTT; CDR3aa: CASNGGNQPQHF
j_gene: TRBJ2-1; d_gene: TRBD1; v_gene: TRBV29-1; abundance: many; CDR3nt: TGCAGCGTTGATTCAGGGGGCTTTAACAATGAGCAGTTCTTC; CDR3aa: CSVDSGGFNNEQFF
j_gene: TRBJ2-1; d_gene: NA; v_gene: TRBV2; abundance: many; CDR3nt: TGTGCCAGCAGTGATCCCTCCAGCTCCTACAATGAGCAGTTCTTC; CDR3aa: CASSDPSSSYNEQFF
j_gene: TRBJ2-7; d_gene: NA; v_gene: TRBV5-4; abundance: NA; CDR3nt: TGTGCCAGCAGCTTGGTCGGGGGCAGCTCCTACGAGCAGTACTTC; CDR3aa: CASSLVGGSSYEQYF
j_gene: TRBJ2-1; d_gene: NA; v_gene: TRBV4-3; abundance: NA; CDR3nt: TGCGCCAGCAGCCAAGGGGATGGTGGTGTGAGTGAGCAGTTCTTC; CDR3aa: CASSQGDGGVSEQFF
j_gene: TRBJ1-1; d_gene: NA; v_gene: TRBV7-2; abundance: many; CDR3nt: TGTGCCAGCACGGGGTTGAGTGAAGCTTTCTTT; CDR3aa: CASTGLSEAFF
j_gene: TRBJ1-1; d_gene: TRBD1; v_gene: TRBV4-2; abundance: many; CDR3nt: TGTGCCAGCAGCCCAAATTGGGACAGTAAGACCATGAACACTGAAGCTTTCTTT; CDR3aa: CASSPNWDSKTMNTEAFF
j_gene: TRBJ1-6; d_gene: NA; v_gene: TRBV20-1; abundance: many; CDR3nt: TGCAGTGCAAGACCGGACCTCTCCTATAATTCACCCCTCCACTTT; CDR3aa: CSARPDLSYNSPLHF
j_gene: TRBJ2-1; d_gene: NA; v_gene: TRBV20-1; abundance: many; CDR3nt: TGCAGTGCTAGTCTAGTAAATTACGATGAGCAGTTCTTC; CDR3aa: CSASLVNYDEQFF
j_gene: TRBJ2-1; d_gene: TRBD2; v_gene: TRBV7-3; abundance: many; CDR3nt: TGTGCCAGCAGCTTCGAAACGGTAGCGGGGGCCAATGAGCAGTTCTTC; CDR3aa: CASSFETVAGANEQFF
j_gene: TRBJ2-3; d_gene: NA; v_gene: TRBV12-3/TRBV12-4; abundance: many; CDR3nt: TGTGCCAGCAGTTTAAGCGACAGAACAGATACGCAGTATTTT; CDR3aa: CASSLSDRTDTQYF
j_gene: TRBJ2-7; d_gene: NA; v_gene: TRBV2; abundance: many; CDR3nt: TGTGCCAGCAGCCCATCAGTGGGGACCTACGAGCAGTACTTC; CDR3aa: CASSPSVGTYEQYF
j_gene: TRBJ1-2; d_gene: NA; v_gene: TRBV9; abundance: many; CDR3nt: TGTGCCAGCAGCCTACAGCCCCCGGCGGGGGGGACGGGCTACACCTTC; CDR3aa: CASSLQPPAGGTGYTF
j_gene: TRBJ1-1; d_gene: NA; v_gene: TRBV5-1; abundance: many; CDR3nt: TGCGCCAGCAGCTTGGGAGGGGGGGGCACTCCGAACACTGAAGCTTTCTTT; CDR3aa: CASSLGGGGTPNTEAFF